This T cell receptor (beta chain) was identified in a study of cytomegalovirus exposure and HLA in healthy donors. The study ran its PCR with 60 Vbeta and 13 Jbeta primers. Using immunoSEQ multiplex PCR, the repertoire was profiled, and TCRdb retains in-frame clones only, with some absent. Of 110,000 to 150,000 clones listed, around 9.6% are singletons. In germline, CDR1 is LNHDA, CDR2 SQIVND (reference sequence). V trimming: 5 bases; J trimming: 0 bases; junction bases outside the gene matches: 4. The CDR3 contains 17 residues. Points on this clone: Its antigen is unknown.

Points from the study as a whole: Later analysis suggested most CMV-associated TCR beta chains were HLA-restricted.

The specimen was PBMCs. The rearrangement links TRBV19 to TRBJ2-7; 16 bases match TRBD2. The receptor's source is a male donor in good health and CMV-seronegative. CDR3 amino acids: CASSDGTSGRGSYEQYF. CDR3 nucleotide sequence: TGTGCCAGTAGTGATGGGACTAGCGGGAGGGGCTCCTACGAGCAGTACTTC.